This TCR beta chain was profiled in a study of Graves' ophthalmopathy and Graves' hyperthyroidism. Hyperthyroidism cases were recent diagnoses of under 2 months' duration in people aged 18 to 65. Trimming pared 4 bases from V and 1 base from J, leaving 17 bases between. CDR1 is SGHRS, CDR2 YFSETQ, per germline. The CDR3 extends over 16 amino acids. RNA served as the template for amplifying TCR beta CDR3 regions. An initial RT-PCR round employing HTBI primers preceded a second-round multiplex PCR. TCRdb analysed the multiplex PCR reads with MiXCR anew, one entry per CDR3 protein. This table has around 1.1 million distinct CDR3 sequences, about 40% appearing once.

The source is an adult man with Graves' hyperthyroidism. The material sequenced was peripheral blood or thyroid tissue (not recorded which). This rearrangement joins TRBV5-1 to TRBJ1-2, with D unresolved. The CDR3 loop is CASSIPGGLLNYGYTF. The DNA for the CDR3 is TGCGCCAGCAGCATCCCAGGCGGCCTTCTTAACTATGGCTACACCTTC.